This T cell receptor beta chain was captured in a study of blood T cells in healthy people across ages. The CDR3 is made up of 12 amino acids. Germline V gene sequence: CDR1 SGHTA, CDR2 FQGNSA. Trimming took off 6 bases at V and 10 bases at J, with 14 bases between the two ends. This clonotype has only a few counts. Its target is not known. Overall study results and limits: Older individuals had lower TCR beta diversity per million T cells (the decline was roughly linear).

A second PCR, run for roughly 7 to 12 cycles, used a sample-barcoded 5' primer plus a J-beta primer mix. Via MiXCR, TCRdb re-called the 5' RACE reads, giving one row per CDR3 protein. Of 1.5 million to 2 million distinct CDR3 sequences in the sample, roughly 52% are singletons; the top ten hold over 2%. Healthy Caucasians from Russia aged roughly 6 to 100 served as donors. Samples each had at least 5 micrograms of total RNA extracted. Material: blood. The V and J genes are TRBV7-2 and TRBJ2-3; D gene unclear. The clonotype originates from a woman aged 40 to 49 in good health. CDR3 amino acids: CASRVRLSPQYF. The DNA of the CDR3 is TGTGCCAGCAGGGTCCGTTTAAGCCCGCAGTATTTT.